A selection of T cell receptor beta chains follows, all from one sample in a study of cytomegalovirus exposure and HLA in healthy donors. This table comes from immunoSEQ multiplex PCR, and its TCRdb copy is limited to in-frame clones, with some not included. The data show 150,000 to 200,000 clones, around 79% seen once. Sequencing was carried out using PBMCs. The receptors derive from a male donor in good health and CMV-seropositive. The CDR3 runs from the conserved cysteine through the conserved F or W.

j_call: TRBJ1-5; v_call: TRBV6-5; cdr3_aa: CASRSGSNQPQHF
j_call: TRBJ1-2; v_call: TRBV19; cdr3_aa: CASSMDREDYGYTF
j_call: TRBJ1-2; v_call: TRBV7-8; cdr3_aa: CASSERPYGYTF
j_call: TRBJ2-7; v_call: TRBV2; cdr3_aa: CASSGSRGVSEQYF
j_call: TRBJ2-2; v_call: TRBV19; cdr3_aa: CASSIGAGRSNTGELFF
j_call: TRBJ1-2; v_call: TRBV7-9; cdr3_aa: CSSSLEQGAHGYTF
j_call: TRBJ2-7; v_call: TRBV18; cdr3_aa: CASSPLSSYEQYF
j_call: TRBJ1-6; v_call: TRBV6-6; cdr3_aa: CASRYPTEDYNSPLHF
j_call: TRBJ2-7; v_call: TRBV4-1; cdr3_aa: CASSQVTLTGGEDEQYF
j_call: TRBJ2-1; v_call: TRBV6-1; cdr3_aa: CASSARLAGGNEQFF
j_call: TRBJ1-2; v_call: TRBV5-8; cdr3_aa: CASSHRDRAARGYTF
j_call: TRBJ2-1; v_call: TRBV4-1; cdr3_aa: CASKVGSGGLDNEQFF